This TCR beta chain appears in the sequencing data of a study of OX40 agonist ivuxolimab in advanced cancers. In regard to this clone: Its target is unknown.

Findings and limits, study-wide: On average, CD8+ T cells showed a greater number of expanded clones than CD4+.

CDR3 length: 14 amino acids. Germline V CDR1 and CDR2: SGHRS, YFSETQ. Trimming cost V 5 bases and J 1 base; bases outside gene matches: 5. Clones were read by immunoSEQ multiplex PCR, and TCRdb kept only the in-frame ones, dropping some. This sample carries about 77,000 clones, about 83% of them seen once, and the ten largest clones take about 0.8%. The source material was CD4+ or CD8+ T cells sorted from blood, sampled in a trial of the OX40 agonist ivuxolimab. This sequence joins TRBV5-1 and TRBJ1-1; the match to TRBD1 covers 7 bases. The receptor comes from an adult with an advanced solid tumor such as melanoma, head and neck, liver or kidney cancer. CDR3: CASRSGQPNTEAFF. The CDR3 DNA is TGCGCCAGCAGGTCGGGACAGCCGAACACTGAAGCTTTCTTT. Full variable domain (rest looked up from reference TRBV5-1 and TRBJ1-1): KAGVTQTPRYLIKTRGQQVTLSCSPISGHRSVSWYQQTPGQGLQFLFEYFSETQRNKGNFPGRFSGRQFSNSRSEMNVSTLELGDSALYLCASRSGQPNTEAFFGQGTRLTVV.